Included here is one T cell receptor (beta chain) sequence, with context. The sample originates from a study of T cell changes during pregnancy in multiple sclerosis. Germline CDR1 reads SGHDN; CDR2 reads FVKESK. V lost 1 base to trimming and J lost 8 bases; unmatched junction nucleotides: 3. The CDR3 has 15 amino acids. Assay used: immunoSEQ multiplex PCR; TCRdb lists only in-frame clones, some missing. The table has around 70,000 clones, about 93% seen once. The rearrangement joins TRBV14 to TRBJ2-3; 13 nucleotides align to TRBD2. The sample consisted of CD4+ T cells from peripheral blood mononuclear cells, taken after pregnancy. The TCR comes from a female donor with multiple sclerosis, enrolled in a pregnancy study. The CDR3 DNA reads TGTGCCAGCAGCCAAGCTGGGACTAGCGGGGTTACGCAGTATTTT. Protein product: CASSQAGTSGVTQYF.